These 4 T cell receptor beta chains were sequenced from one sample in a study of neurological immune-mediated disorders. TCRdb reanalysed the 5' RACE reads using MiXCR and keeps one entry per CDR3 protein. Among under 90,000 distinct CDR3 sequences, around 3.6% were seen once, and the ten largest hold about 2.9%. Sequencing was carried out using PBMCs. The receptors stem from a woman in her 50s with multiple sclerosis.

This clonotype appeared many times. The rearrangement joins TRBV5-1 to TRBJ1-1, with 8 nucleotides matching TRBD1. Germline assignment: CDR1 SGHRS and CDR2 YFSETQ. V dropped 3 bases and J dropped 6; count of bases not matched to a gene: 7. The CDR3 contains 14 residues. CDR3 sequence reads: CASSSPQGAAEAFF. As DNA, the CDR3 is TGCGCCAGCAGCTCACCTCAGGGGGCTGCTGAAGCTTTCTTT.

This clonotype was recorded at least ten times. The chain combines TRBV4-1 with TRBJ1-2, with D possibly TRBD1 on 5 matching bases. The CDR3 length is 15 residues. CDR1 is MGHRA, CDR2 YSYEKL, per germline. Trimming took 0 bases from V and 2 from J, leaving 10 bases between them. CDR3 loop: CASSQEVGANYGYTF. In nucleotides, the CDR3 is TGCGCCAGCAGCCAAGAGGTCGGGGCCAACTATGGCTACACCTTC.

This clonotype was detected a few times. V and J are TRBV20-1 and TRBJ1-5; no definite D call. This CDR3 spans 13 amino acids. The V gene's germline CDR1 is DFQATT and CDR2 SNEGSKA (reference sequence). V was clipped by 7 bases and J by 6 bases, with 16 bases between them. CDR3 residues: CSDRMNVGQPQHF. CDR3 nucleotides: TGCAGTGATAGGATGAACGTGGGTCAGCCCCAGCATTTT.

This clonotype was observed many times. The V call is TRBV7-2, the J call TRBJ1-2, with D unresolved. The CDR3 sequence is 13 residues long. Germline CDR1 and CDR2: SGHTA and FQGNSA. With 0 bases removed from V and 4 bases from J, the gap between germline ends came to 6 bases. The chain's CDR3 is CASSLAGSYGYTF. The CDR3 DNA reads TGTGCCAGCAGCTTAGCAGGCTCCTATGGCTACACCTTC.